This T cell receptor beta chain was identified during a study of T cells in Graves' hyperthyroidism and ophthalmopathy. What was amplified from RNA transcripts were TCR beta CDR3 regions. HTBI primers were used for first-round RT-PCR of the TCR CDR3. TCRdb fed the multiplex PCR reads into MiXCR, producing one record per CDR3 protein. The sample has roughly 500,000 distinct CDR3 sequences, 40% to 50% seen once. Exclusion criteria comprised uncontrolled infection, other autoimmune disease, pregnancy or lactation. The length of the CDR3 is 18 residues. The trim removed 5 bases at V and 1 base at J, leaving 17 bases unmatched. Germline CDR1 is DFQATT and CDR2 is SNEGSKA (reference sequence). This clonotype was found a few times. Its antigen remains unidentified. Regarding the study as a whole: Median prediction lead before ophthalmopathy onset was 6.5 months with the model. Classification by a 13 V-J model distinguished ophthalmopathy from stable hyperthyroidism. Blood shared most expanded thyroid clonotypes above 0.001.

Source material: peripheral blood or thyroid tissue (not recorded which). This receptor was obtained from an adult woman with Graves' disease, either hyperthyroidism or ophthalmopathy (not recorded which). The rearrangement links TRBV20-1 to TRBJ2-7; 10 nucleotides agree with TRBD2. The CDR3 sequence is CSAGSAGLAAGSSYEQYF. In DNA form, the CDR3 reads TGCAGTGCTGGATCTGCCGGACTAGCGGCAGGGTCGTCCTACGAGCAGTACTTC.